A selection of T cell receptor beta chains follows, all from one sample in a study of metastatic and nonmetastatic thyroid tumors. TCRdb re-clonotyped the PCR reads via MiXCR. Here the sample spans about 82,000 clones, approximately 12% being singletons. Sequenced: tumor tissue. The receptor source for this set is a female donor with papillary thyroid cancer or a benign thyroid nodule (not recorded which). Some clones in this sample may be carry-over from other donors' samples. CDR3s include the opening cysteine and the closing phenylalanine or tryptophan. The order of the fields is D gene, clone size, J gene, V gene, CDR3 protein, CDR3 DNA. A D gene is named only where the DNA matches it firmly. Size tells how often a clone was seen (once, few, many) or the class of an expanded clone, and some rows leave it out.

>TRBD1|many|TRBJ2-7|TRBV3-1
CASSPTTWTGKTFYEQYF
TGTGCCAGCAGCCCGACTACCTGGACAGGCAAAACGTTCTACGAGCAGTACTTC
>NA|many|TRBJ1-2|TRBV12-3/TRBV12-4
CASSLSPISYTF
TGTGCCAGCAGTCTGAGTCCCATTAGTTACACCTTC
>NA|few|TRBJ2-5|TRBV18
CASSPPGEETQYF
TGTGCCAGCTCACCTCCGGGCGAAGAGACCCAGTACTTC
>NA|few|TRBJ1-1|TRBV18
CASSPPLQGGSEAFF
TGTGCCAGCTCACCACCGTTGCAGGGTGGTAGTGAAGCTTTCTTT
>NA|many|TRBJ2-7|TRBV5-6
CASSPWGRGQDEQYF
TGTGCCAGCAGCCCGTGGGGTCGGGGTCAAGACGAGCAGTACTTC
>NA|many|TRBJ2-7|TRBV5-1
CASSLLVGSYEQYF
TGCGCCAGCAGCTTGTTGGTGGGCTCCTACGAGCAGTACTTC
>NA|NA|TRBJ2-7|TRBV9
CASSPRRGLSSYDQYF
TGTGCCAGCAGCCCGCGGCGAGGCCTTAGCTCCTACGATCAGTACTTC
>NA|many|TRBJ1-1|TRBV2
CASKTTGLTEAFF
TGTGCCAGTAAAACGACAGGACTCACTGAAGCTTTCTTT
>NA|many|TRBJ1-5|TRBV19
CASSIVTHNQPQHF
TGTGCCAGTAGTATAGTAACACACAATCAGCCCCAGCATTTT
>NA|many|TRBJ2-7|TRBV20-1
CSASQVSYEQYF
TGCAGTGCTAGCCAGGTCTCCTACGAGCAGTACTTC
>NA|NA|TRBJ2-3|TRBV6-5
CASTNNGVGAGTDTQYF
TGTGCCAGCACTAATAATGGGGTGGGGGCAGGCACAGATACGCAGTATTTT
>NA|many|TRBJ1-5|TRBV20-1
CSAQDDDQPQHF
TGCAGTGCACAGGACGATGATCAGCCCCAGCATTTT
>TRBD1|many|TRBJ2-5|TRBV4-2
CASSQEVRGRETQYF
TGTGCCAGCAGCCAAGAAGTCAGGGGGCGAGAGACCCAGTACTTC
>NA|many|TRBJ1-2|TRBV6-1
CASSTTGAAYGYTF
TGTGCCAGCAGCACCACCGGGGCAGCCTATGGCTACACCTTC
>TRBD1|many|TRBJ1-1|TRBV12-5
CASGRTGFSTEAFF
TGTGCTAGTGGCCGGACAGGGTTCAGCACTGAAGCTTTCTTT
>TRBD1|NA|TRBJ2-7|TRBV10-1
CASSGGTGKGYEQYF
TGCGCCAGCAGTGGAGGGACAGGGAAGGGCTACGAGCAGTACTTC
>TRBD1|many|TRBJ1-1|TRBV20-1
CSARDGPGGGLAFF
TGCAGTGCTAGAGACGGTCCAGGGGGAGGTTTAGCTTTCTTT
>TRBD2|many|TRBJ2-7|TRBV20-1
CSAQRGPLPPSYEQYF
TGCAGTGCCCAGCGGGGCCCCCTGCCCCCCTCCTACGAGCAGTACTTC
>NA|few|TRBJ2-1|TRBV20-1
CSAHTGEWTYNEQFF
TGCAGTGCCCATACGGGAGAGTGGACCTACAATGAGCAGTTCTTC
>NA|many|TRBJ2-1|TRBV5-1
CASSLDGQTLYNEQFF
TGCGCCAGCAGCTTGGATGGACAGACCCTATACAATGAGCAGTTCTTC
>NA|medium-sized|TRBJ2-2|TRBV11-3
CASSPGRGSDTGELFF
TGTGCCAGCAGCCCAGGCCGGGGGAGCGACACCGGGGAGCTGTTTTTT
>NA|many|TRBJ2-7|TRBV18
CASSPGLANYEQYF
TGTGCCAGCTCACCGGGACTGGCGAACTACGAGCAGTACTTC